This passage covers 9 T cell receptor beta chains from one sample sequenced in a study of T cell responses to AZD1222 COVID-19 vaccine. TCRdb's table, derived via immunoSEQ multiplex PCR, lists solely in-frame clones and lacks some. The sample records about 120,000 clones, around nine tenths being singletons. The starting material was peripheral blood, obtained on day 0 of AZD1222 vaccination. These receptors all come from an adult in good health.

DNA of the CDR3: TGTGCCACCAGTGGACAGGTTCTCAACGAGCAGTACTTC. This encodes CATSGQVLNEQYF. The gene calls are TRBV24-1 and TRBJ2-7; D possibly corresponds to TRBD1 (6 bases). Germline lookup yields CDR1 KGHDR and CDR2 SFDVKD. The CDR3 is 13 residues long. V was clipped by 5 bases and J by 5 bases, with 12 bases between them.

The chain combines TRBV11-3 with TRBJ2-7; D unclear. V gave up 1 base and J gave up 3 bases, with 10 bases separating them. In germline, CDR1 is SGHNT, CDR2 YENEEA. The CDR3 has 14 amino acids. Here the CDR3 reads CASSLGGGGYEQYF. As DNA, the CDR3 is TGTGCCAGCAGCTTAGGCGGCGGCGGCTACGAGCAGTACTTC.

The chain recombines TRBV3-1 (or the pseudogene TRBV3-2) with TRBJ1-3; 8 bases are shared with TRBD1. After removal of 3 bases from V and 2 bases from J, the junction contained 18 bases not matched to a gene. CDR1 and CDR2 from the germline V gene are LGHDT and YNNKEL (reference sequence). The CDR3 consists of 20 residues. CDR3 sequence: CASSHEKPLGQAFPGNTIYF. The DNA of the CDR3 is TGTGCCAGCAGCCACGAAAAGCCCCTGGGACAGGCTTTTCCTGGAAACACCATATATTTT.

V and J are TRBV11-3 and TRBJ2-3; 13 bases map to TRBD2. The CDR3 covers 16 residues. Per the germline V gene, CDR1 is SGHNT and CDR2 is YENEEA. V lost 3 bases and J lost 1; bases outside the gene matches: 1. For the CDR3, the DNA is TGTGCCAGCAGCTTTGGACTAGCGGGAGGCACAGATACGCAGTATTTT. This translates into CASSFGLAGGTDTQYF.

The rearrangement uses TRBV7-2 and TRBJ1-1, with D possibly TRBD1 on 5 matching bases. V lost 4 bases and J lost 3, with 21 bases in between. Germline-derived CDR1 and CDR2 are SGHTA and FQGNSA. The CDR3 spans 17 residues. The CDR3: CASSSYSSFWGDTEAFF. Written as DNA, the CDR3 is TGTGCCAGCAGCTCCTACTCCTCGTTTTGGGGGGACACTGAAGCTTTCTTT.

The chain employs TRBV1 and TRBJ1-2. TRBV1 is reported as a pseudogene. The length of the CDR3 is 10 residues. The CDR3 reads CTSSPYGYTF. CDR3 nucleotide sequence: TGCACCAGCAGCCCTTATGGCTACACCTTC.

This clone has just one count. The V gene is TRBV5-4, the J gene TRBJ2-7; weak D call: TRBD1 (5 bases). V lost 4 bases to trimming and J lost 4 bases, with 12 bases between them. The CDR3 covers 13 residues. CDR1 and CDR2 (germline): SGHNT, YYREEE (reference sequence). The CDR3 bases are TGTGCCAGCAGCCCAGGGTATGGTTACGAGCAGTACGTC. As protein: CASSPGYGYEQYV.

The V gene is TRBV5-4, the J gene TRBJ2-1, with D maybe TRBD2 (6 bases). Germline CDR1 and CDR2: SGHNT and YYREEE (reference sequence). The CDR3 totals 15 residues. The V end lost 0 bases, the J end lost 6 bases, and 13 bases lay between the germline ends. CDR3 protein: CASSLGLSGGNEQFF. The DNA for the CDR3 is TGTGCCAGCAGCTTGGGACTTTCCGGGGGCAATGAGCAGTTCTTC.

The chain is built from TRBV19 and TRBJ2-5; tentatively, D is TRBD2 (5 bases). V lost 3 bases, J lost 2 bases, and 7 bases lay in between. The CDR3 totals 13 residues. Germline CDR1 is LNHDA and CDR2 is SQIVND (reference sequence). DNA for the CDR3: TGTGCCAGTAGTATCACTAGGCAAGAGACCCAGTACTTC. This encodes CASSITRQETQYF.